A selection of T cell receptor beta chains follows, all from one sample in a study of OX40 agonist ivuxolimab in advanced cancers. Sequencing used immunoSEQ multiplex PCR; TCRdb keeps in-frame clones, though not all of them. The sample records roughly 100,000 clones, around 85% being singletons. The starting material was CD4+ or CD8+ T cells sorted from blood, obtained in a trial of the OX40 agonist ivuxolimab. These receptor sequences come from an adult with an advanced solid tumor such as melanoma, head and neck, liver or kidney cancer. CDR3s leave out the opening cysteine and the closing phenylalanine or tryptophan.

CDR3 protein: ASSFPSTAHFNEQF; V gene: TRBV7-9; J gene: TRBJ2-1
CDR3 protein: ASSEGGLVSYGYT; V gene: TRBV2; J gene: TRBJ1-2
CDR3 protein: ASSLDGGKANVLT; V gene: TRBV7-8; J gene: TRBJ2-6
CDR3 protein: ASSPRRRYGYT; V gene: TRBV5-8; J gene: TRBJ1-2
CDR3 protein: ASSPRGENNEQF; V gene: TRBV9; J gene: TRBJ2-1
CDR3 protein: ASSRQVLNTGELF; V gene: TRBV14; J gene: TRBJ2-2
CDR3 protein: ASSGLAGGDAF; V gene: TRBV9; J gene: TRBJ1-1
CDR3 protein: ASSESRDLSYEQY; V gene: TRBV6-1; J gene: -
CDR3 protein: ASSAKETQY; V gene: TRBV11-2; J gene: TRBJ2-5
CDR3 protein: ASSFGGESTDTQY; V gene: TRBV28; J gene: TRBJ2-3
CDR3 protein: ASSPRTSGPYEQY; V gene: TRBV11-2; J gene: TRBJ2-7
CDR3 protein: ASSLVGGALNTEAF; V gene: TRBV7-2; J gene: TRBJ1-1
CDR3 protein: ASSLANPHNEQF; V gene: TRBV27; J gene: TRBJ2-1
CDR3 protein: ASSPLGGGGEKLF; V gene: TRBV4-2; J gene: TRBJ1-4
CDR3 protein: ASSPSGPKNYGYT; V gene: TRBV18; J gene: TRBJ1-2
CDR3 protein: AWSKQKRGGIQY; V gene: TRBV30; J gene: TRBJ2-4
CDR3 protein: AWSVGNTGELF; V gene: TRBV30; J gene: TRBJ2-2
CDR3 protein: ASSLGTGVHEQF; V gene: TRBV7-9; J gene: TRBJ2-1
CDR3 protein: ASSLDGTGSYEQY; V gene: TRBV5-6; J gene: -
CDR3 protein: AISGDRATDTQY; V gene: TRBV10-3; J gene: TRBJ2-3
CDR3 protein: ASSYTDTQY; V gene: TRBV2; J gene: TRBJ2-3
CDR3 protein: ASSEQTGSNSPLH; V gene: TRBV9; J gene: TRBJ1-6
CDR3 protein: ASSMGLVQGEQF; V gene: TRBV7-8; J gene: TRBJ2-1
CDR3 protein: ASSYGGGLDEQF; V gene: TRBV7-8; J gene: TRBJ2-1
CDR3 protein: ASAGTSNTGELF; V gene: TRBV25-1; J gene: TRBJ2-2
CDR3 protein: ASKSGSTDTQY; V gene: TRBV18; J gene: TRBJ2-3
CDR3 protein: ASSRNTWGRETDTQY; V gene: TRBV4-3; J gene: TRBJ2-3
CDR3 protein: ASSWSGYTEAF; V gene: TRBV27; J gene: TRBJ1-1
CDR3 protein: ASTPVGGEQF; V gene: TRBV2; J gene: TRBJ2-1
CDR3 protein: ASSSGSTDTQY; V gene: TRBV7-9; J gene: TRBJ2-3
CDR3 protein: AWSPGSTEMETQY; V gene: TRBV30; J gene: TRBJ2-5
CDR3 protein: ASSLIGSLFNEQY; V gene: TRBV27; J gene: TRBJ2-7
CDR3 protein: ASSLSEETQY; V gene: TRBV7-6; J gene: TRBJ2-5
CDR3 protein: AWSTEWSIPEAF; V gene: TRBV30; J gene: TRBJ1-1
CDR3 protein: ASSLGRIHTGELF; V gene: TRBV6-5; J gene: TRBJ2-2
CDR3 protein: ASSLAGGVITDTQY; V gene: TRBV19; J gene: TRBJ2-3
CDR3 protein: ASSLGRGRTNTEAF; V gene: TRBV7-6; J gene: TRBJ1-1
CDR3 protein: ASSPRDRDSIERSPLH; V gene: TRBV4-1; J gene: TRBJ1-6
CDR3 protein: ATRDGVTSGVTGVQETQY; V gene: TRBV10-1; J gene: TRBJ2-5
CDR3 protein: ASLQGGANVLT; V gene: TRBV6-6; J gene: TRBJ2-6
CDR3 protein: AISDEETQY; V gene: TRBV10-3; J gene: TRBJ2-5
CDR3 protein: ASSDSASGSRFTDTQY; V gene: TRBV6-4; J gene: TRBJ2-3
CDR3 protein: ASSPGLAGYTDTQY; V gene: TRBV5-1; J gene: TRBJ2-3
CDR3 protein: ASSPHQGANIQY; V gene: TRBV28; J gene: TRBJ2-4
CDR3 protein: ASSSLTGNDQPQH; V gene: TRBV28; J gene: TRBJ1-5
CDR3 protein: ASSKMGLAGGADTQY; V gene: TRBV7-9; J gene: TRBJ2-3
CDR3 protein: ASSLSLNRDADTQY; V gene: TRBV19; J gene: TRBJ2-3
CDR3 protein: ASSSWVSPLEQY; V gene: TRBV27; J gene: TRBJ2-7
CDR3 protein: ASSLGGLLDAF; V gene: TRBV11-3; J gene: TRBJ1-1
CDR3 protein: ATSHLGLAGVPSSYNEQF; V gene: TRBV15; J gene: TRBJ2-1
CDR3 protein: ASSFDRETQY; V gene: TRBV5-1; J gene: TRBJ2-5
CDR3 protein: ASSQDSPGITYGYT; V gene: TRBV4-1; J gene: TRBJ1-2
CDR3 protein: ASSEPGLAVNEQF; V gene: TRBV6-1; J gene: TRBJ2-1
CDR3 protein: ASSEHSQSYEQY; V gene: TRBV10-1; J gene: TRBJ2-7
CDR3 protein: ASSFVGAPYNEQF; V gene: TRBV7-3; J gene: TRBJ2-1